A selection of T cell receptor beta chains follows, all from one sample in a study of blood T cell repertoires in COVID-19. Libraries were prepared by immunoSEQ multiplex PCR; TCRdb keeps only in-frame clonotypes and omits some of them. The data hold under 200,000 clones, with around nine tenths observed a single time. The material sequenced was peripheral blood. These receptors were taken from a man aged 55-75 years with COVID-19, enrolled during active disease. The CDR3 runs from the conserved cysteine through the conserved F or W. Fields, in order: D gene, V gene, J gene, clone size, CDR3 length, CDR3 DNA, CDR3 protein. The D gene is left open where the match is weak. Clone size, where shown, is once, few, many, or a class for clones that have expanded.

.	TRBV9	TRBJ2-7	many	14	TGTGCCAGCAGCGTAGGGTCGGGGTCCTACGAGCAGTACTTC	CASSVGSGSYEQYF
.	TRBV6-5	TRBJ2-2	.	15	TGTGCCAGCAATTCGAAAGGGGCGCGAACCGGGGAGCTGTTTTTT	CASNSKGARTGELFF
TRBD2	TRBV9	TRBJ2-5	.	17	TGTGCCAGCAGCGTAGGGGATAGCGGGGGTTTTGAAGAGACCCAGTACTTC	CASSVGDSGGFEETQYF
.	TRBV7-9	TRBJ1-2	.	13	TGTGCCAGCAGCCCGACAGTCAACTATGGCTACACCTTC	CASSPTVNYGYTF
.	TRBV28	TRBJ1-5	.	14	TGTGCCAGCAAGTGGGAGGGGAGGAATCAGCCCCAGCATTTT	CASKWEGRNQPQHF
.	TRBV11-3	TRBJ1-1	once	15	TGTGCCAGCAGCTTAGTCGGACAGACGAACACTGAAGCTTTCTTT	CASSLVGQTNTEAFF
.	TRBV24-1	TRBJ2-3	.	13	TGTGCCACCAGTGTCCAGAGCGTAGATACGCAGTATTTT	CATSVQSVDTQYF
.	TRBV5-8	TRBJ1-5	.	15	TGTGCCAGCAGCTTGGAAGGGGGGGTAAATCAGCCCCAGCATTTT	CASSLEGGVNQPQHF
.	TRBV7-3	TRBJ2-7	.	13	TGTGCCAGCAGCCCAGGACAGAACTCCGAGCAGTACTTC	CASSPGQNSEQYF
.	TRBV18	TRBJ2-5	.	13	TGTGCCAGCTCACCAGGCCTAGTGGAGACCCAGTACTTC	CASSPGLVETQYF
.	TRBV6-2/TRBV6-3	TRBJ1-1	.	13	TGTGCCAGCACCCCGTGGGAGTGGACTGAAGCTTTCTTT	CASTPWEWTEAFF
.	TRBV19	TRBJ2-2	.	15	TGTGCCAGTAGTATAGACACAGGGCACACCGGGGAGCTGTTTTTT	CASSIDTGHTGELFF
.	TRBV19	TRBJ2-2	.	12	TGTGCCAGTAGTAAGGAGGCCGGGGAGCTGTTTTTT	CASSKEAGELFF
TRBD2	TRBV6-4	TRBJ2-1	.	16	TGTGCCAGCAGTGACCAAGGACTAGCGGGCCTCAATGAGCAGTTCTTC	CASSDQGLAGLNEQFF
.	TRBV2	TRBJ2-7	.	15	TGTGCCAGCAGCCTGATCCCCCCCAGGGTCCACGAGCAGTACTTC	CASSLIPPRVHEQYF
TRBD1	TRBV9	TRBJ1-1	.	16	TGTGCCAGCAGCGTATTAGGGGGCGGGTTGAACACTGAAGCTTTCTTT	CASSVLGGGLNTEAFF
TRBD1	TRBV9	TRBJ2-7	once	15	TGTGCCAGCAGCGTGACAGGGATCGGCTCCTACGAGCAGTACTTC	CASSVTGIGSYEQYF
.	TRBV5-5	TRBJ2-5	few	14	TGTGCCAGCAGCTTCATAGAAATCCAAGAGACCCAGTACTTC	CASSFIEIQETQYF
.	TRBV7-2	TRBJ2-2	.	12	TGTGCCAGCAGCTTTTTCGCCGGGGAGCTGTTTTTT	CASSFFAGELFF
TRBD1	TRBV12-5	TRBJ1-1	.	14	TGTGCTAGTGGTGAGGGGGCGGGGAACACTGAAGCTTTCTTT	CASGEGAGNTEAFF
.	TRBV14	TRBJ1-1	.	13	TGTGCCAGCAGAACGACAGTGAACACTGAAGCTTTCTTT	CASRTTVNTEAFF
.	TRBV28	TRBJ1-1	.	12	TGTGCCAGCATAGGGGGTCAGACTGAAGCTTTCTTT	CASIGGQTEAFF
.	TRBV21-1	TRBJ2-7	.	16	TGTGCCAGCAGCAAGGCCGGGACTAGCGCCTCCTACGAGCAGTACTTC	CASSKAGTSASYEQYF
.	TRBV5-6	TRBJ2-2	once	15	TGTGCCAGCAGCTTGTGGGCCGCGAACACCGGGGAGCTGTTTTTT	CASSLWAANTGELFF
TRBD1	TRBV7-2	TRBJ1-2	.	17	TGTGCCAGCAGCTTGCGCGTAGGACGGGACAGCAACTATGGCTACACCTTC	CASSLRVGRDSNYGYTF
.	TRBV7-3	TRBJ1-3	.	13	TGTGCCAGCAGCCCGGACATTGGAAACACCATATATTTT	CASSPDIGNTIYF
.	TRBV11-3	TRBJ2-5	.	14	TGTGCCAGCAGCTTCGGCGGAGGCCAAGAGACCCAGTACTTC	CASSFGGGQETQYF
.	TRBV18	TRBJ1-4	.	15	TGTGCCAGCTCCCTCCGTGGTCTATTGAATGAAAAACTGTTTTTT	CASSLRGLLNEKLFF
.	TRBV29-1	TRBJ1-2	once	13	TGCAGCGTTGTTGGGCAGTTCGTAGGTGGCTACACCTTC	CSVVGQFVGGYTF
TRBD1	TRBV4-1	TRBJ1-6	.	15	TGCGCCAGCAGCCAAGAGATTAGGGGGCTCTCACCCCTCCACTTT	CASSQEIRGLSPLHF
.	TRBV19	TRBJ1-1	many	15	TGTGCCAGTAGTATTTGGGGGGGCGGCTATACTGAAGCTTTCTTT	CASSIWGGGYTEAFF
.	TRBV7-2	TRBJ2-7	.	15	TGTGCCAGCAGCCAAGGCTGGGAGGCCTCCTACGAGCAGTACTTC	CASSQGWEASYEQYF
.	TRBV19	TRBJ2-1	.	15	TGTGCCAGTAGTATGTTGGGCGCTCCTTACAATGAGCAGTTCTTC	CASSMLGAPYNEQFF
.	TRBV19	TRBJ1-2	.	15	TGTGCCAGTAGTATAGATTTTCGGGGTCAGGATCGCTACACCTTC	CASSIDFRGQDRYTF
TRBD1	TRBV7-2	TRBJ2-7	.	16	TGTGCCAGCAGCCCAACACGTAACAGGGGCAACTACGAGCAGTACTTC	CASSPTRNRGNYEQYF
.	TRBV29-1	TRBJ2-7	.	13	TGCAGCGTTGGTAGCGGAAGTACCTACGAGCAGTACTTC	CSVGSGSTYEQYF
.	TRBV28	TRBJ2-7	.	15	TGTGCCAGCAGTTCACACAGTTTAAGCTCCTACGAGCAGTACTTC	CASSSHSLSSYEQYF
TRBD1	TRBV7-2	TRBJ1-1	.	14	TGTGCCAGCAGCCCGACAGGGGCTGAGACTGAAGCTTTCTTT	CASSPTGAETEAFF
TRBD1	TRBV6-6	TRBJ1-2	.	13	TGTGCCAGCAGTTCGGGACAGGACTATGGCTACACCTTC	CASSSGQDYGYTF
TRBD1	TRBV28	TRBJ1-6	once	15	TGTGCCAGCACCAGACAGGGCTCCTATAATTCACCCCTCCACTTT	CASTRQGSYNSPLHF
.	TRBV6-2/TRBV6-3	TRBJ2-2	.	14	TGTGCCAGCAGTTATAGCGGTTACACCGGGGAGCTGTTTTTT	CASSYSGYTGELFF
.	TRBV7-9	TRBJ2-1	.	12	TGTGCCAGCAGCCGCGGGACAGATAAGCAGTTCTTC	CASSRGTDKQFF
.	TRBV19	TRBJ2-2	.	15	TGTGCCAGTAGTAGGACAGATTCGATGAGCGGGGAGCTGTTTTTT	CASSRTDSMSGELFF
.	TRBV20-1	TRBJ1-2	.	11	TGCAGTGCTAAAAGTCTGTGGAGAATACCCTTC	CSAKSLWRIPF
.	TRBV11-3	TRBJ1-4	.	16	TGTGCCAGCAGCTTTAGTACGGGACACACTAATGAAAAACTGTTTTTT	CASSFSTGHTNEKLFF
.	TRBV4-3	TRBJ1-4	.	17	TGCGCCAGCAGCAAGTCCGGAGGGACCACAACTAATGAAAAACTGTTTTTT	CASSKSGGTTTNEKLFF
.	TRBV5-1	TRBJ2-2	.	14	TGCGCCAGCAGCTTGGCGGGGTATGACGGGGAGCTGTTTTTT	CASSLAGYDGELFF
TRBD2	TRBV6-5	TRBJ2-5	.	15	TGTGCCAGCAGACCTCGACTAGCGGGGCACGAGACCCAGTACTTC	CASRPRLAGHETQYF
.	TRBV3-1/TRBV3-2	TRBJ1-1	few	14	TGTGCCAGCAGCCAAGATGTCGGGGGCACTGAAGCTTTCTTT	CASSQDVGGTEAFF
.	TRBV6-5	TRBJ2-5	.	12	TGTGCCAGCAGGGCAGGGGGGGAGACCCAGTACTTC	CASRAGGETQYF
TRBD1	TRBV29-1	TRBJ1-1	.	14	TGCAGCGTTACAGGGGCGAATATGAACACTGAAGCTTTCTTT	CSVTGANMNTEAFF